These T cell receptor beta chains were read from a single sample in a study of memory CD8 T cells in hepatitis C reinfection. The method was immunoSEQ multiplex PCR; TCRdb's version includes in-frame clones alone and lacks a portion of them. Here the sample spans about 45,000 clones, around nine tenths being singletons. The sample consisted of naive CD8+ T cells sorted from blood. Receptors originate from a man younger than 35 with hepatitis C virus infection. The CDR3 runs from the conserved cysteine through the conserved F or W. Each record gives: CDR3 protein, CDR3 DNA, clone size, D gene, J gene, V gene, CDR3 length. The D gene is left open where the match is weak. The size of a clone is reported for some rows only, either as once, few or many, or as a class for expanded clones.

CASSGGEDTQYF | TGTGCCAGCAGTGGCGGGGAAGATACGCAGTATTTT | once | . | TRBJ2-3 | TRBV6-1 | 12
CASSQETGVIETQYF | TGTGCCAGCAGCCAAGAAACGGGGGTGATTGAGACCCAGTACTTC | . | . | TRBJ2-5 | TRBV14 | 15
CASSWIAGETQYF | TGTGCCAGCAGCTGGATCGCCGGGGAGACCCAGTACTTC | . | . | TRBJ2-5 | TRBV11-2 | 13
CASSDANEAFF | TGCGCCAGCAGTGACGCGAATGAAGCTTTCTTT | . | . | TRBJ1-1 | TRBV10-2 | 11
CASSLGLAGGPNNEQFF | TGTGCCAGCAGCTTAGGACTAGCGGGAGGGCCTAACAATGAGCAGTTCTTC | . | TRBD2 | TRBJ2-1 | TRBV7-2 | 17
CASSLSSTGNEQFF | TGTGCCAGCAGTTTAAGCTCGACTGGGAATGAGCAGTTCTTC | . | . | TRBJ2-1 | TRBV27 | 14
CASSFGQDYNEQFF | TGTGCCAGCAGCTTTGGACAGGACTACAATGAGCAGTTCTTC | . | TRBD1 | TRBJ2-1 | TRBV7-9 | 14
CASSLYAGSRSYNEQFF | TGTGCCAGCAGTTTGTATGCCGGGAGTCGGTCCTACAATGAGCAGTTCTTC | . | . | TRBJ2-1 | TRBV27 | 17
CASSFGTPPMGDTQYF | TGTGCCAGCAGTTTCGGGACACCCCCGATGGGAGATACGCAGTATTTT | . | . | TRBJ2-3 | TRBV28 | 16
CASRYRDYLDNEQFF | TGTGCCAGCAGGTACCGGGACTATCTTGACAATGAGCAGTTCTTC | . | TRBD2 | TRBJ2-1 | TRBV2 | 15
CASSEAPPQETQYF | TGTGCCAGCAGTGAAGCCCCCCCTCAAGAGACCCAGTACTTC | . | . | TRBJ2-5 | TRBV2 | 14
CASSYRSGRSEQYF | TGTGCCAGCAGTTATCGGAGCGGGAGAAGCGAGCAGTACTTC | . | TRBD2 | TRBJ2-7 | TRBV6-6 | 14
CASSQGWGNTEAFF | TGTGCCAGCAGTCAAGGGTGGGGCAACACTGAAGCTTTCTTT | . | . | TRBJ1-1 | TRBV28 | 14
CASSKSGTGASYEQYF | TGCGCCAGCTCGAAGTCCGGGACAGGCGCATCCTACGAGCAGTACTTC | . | TRBD1 | TRBJ2-7 | TRBV4-1 | 16
CASSYSREGETEAFF | TGTGCCAGCAGTTACTCGAGGGAGGGTGAGACTGAAGCTTTCTTT | few | . | TRBJ1-1 | TRBV6-6 | 15
CASSPRPGTGGGTEAFF | TGTGCCAGTAGTCCCCGTCCCGGGACAGGGGGCGGGACTGAAGCTTTCTTT | . | TRBD1 | TRBJ1-1 | TRBV19 | 17
CASQYSNRDIFYSNQPQHF | TGTGCCAGCCAGTATTCGAACCGGGACATATTTTATAGCAATCAGCCCCAGCATTTT | . | . | TRBJ1-5 | TRBV2 | 19
CASSRTGGSVTEAFF | TGTGCCAGCAGCCGGACAGGGGGCTCGGTCACTGAAGCTTTCTTT | . | TRBD1 | TRBJ1-1 | TRBV7-2 | 15
CASIGTAASTDTQYF | TGTGCCAGTATCGGGACTGCCGCTAGCACAGATACGCAGTATTTT | few | . | TRBJ2-3 | TRBV19 | 15
CASSKAGEKLFF | TGTGCCAGCAGCAAAGCGGGGGAAAAACTGTTTTTT | . | . | TRBJ1-4 | TRBV5-6 | 12
CASSTSGTGGLNEQFF | TGTGCCAGCAGCACCTCCGGGACAGGGGGCCTAAATGAGCAGTTCTTC | . | TRBD1 | TRBJ2-1 | TRBV2 | 16
CASITRGRARDYGYTF | TGTGCCAGCATCACCAGGGGGCGGGCCCGGGACTATGGCTACACCTTC | . | TRBD1 | TRBJ1-2 | TRBV2 | 16
CASSLGGRSTGELFF | TGTGCCAGTAGCTTAGGGGGCAGGTCGACCGGGGAGCTGTTTTTT | . | TRBD1 | TRBJ2-2 | TRBV19 | 15
CASSPGQGIGTQYF | TGTGCCAGCAGCCCGGGACAGGGGATCGGGACCCAGTACTTC | . | TRBD1 | TRBJ2-5 | TRBV5-6 | 14
CASSGTSGSKGTGELFF | TGCGCCAGCAGTGGGACTAGCGGGAGCAAGGGCACCGGGGAGCTGTTTTTT | . | TRBD2 | TRBJ2-2 | TRBV10-1 | 17
CASSFGAESYEQYF | TGTGCCAGCAGCTTTGGAGCGGAGTCCTACGAGCAGTACTTC | . | . | TRBJ2-7 | TRBV7-9 | 14
CASSLGAVTYGYTF | TGTGCCAGCAGTTTAGGGGCCGTGACCTACGGCTACACCTTC | . | . | TRBJ1-2 | TRBV28 | 14
CASSRPPGLADNEQFF | TGTGCCAGCAGCCGACCACCGGGACTAGCAGATAATGAGCAGTTCTTC | . | TRBD2 | TRBJ2-1 | TRBV11-2 | 16
CASSSTGGGQPQHF | TGTGCCAGCAGTTCCACAGGGGGCGGGCAGCCCCAGCATTTT | . | TRBD1 | TRBJ1-5 | TRBV27 | 14
CASSSVAQGAYGANVLTF | TGTGCCAGCAGTTCAGTGGCGCAGGGGGCCTATGGGGCCAACGTCCTGACTTTC | . | TRBD1 | TRBJ2-6 | TRBV7-9 | 18
CASSDGGAGTGELFF | TGTGCCAGCAGCGACGGAGGGGCGGGCACCGGGGAGCTGTTTTTT | . | . | TRBJ2-2 | TRBV7-9 | 15
CASSPTSGSSYNEQFF | TGTGCCAGCAGCCCTACTAGCGGGAGTTCCTACAATGAGCAGTTCTTC | . | TRBD2 | TRBJ2-1 | TRBV7-2 | 16
CATAAVNYGYTF | TGTGCCACCGCGGCAGTAAACTATGGCTACACCTTC | . | . | TRBJ1-2 | TRBV27 | 12
CASSPSRGGRAYGYTF | TGCGCCAGCAGCCCCTCGAGGGGGGGGAGGGCCTATGGCTACACCTTC | . | . | TRBJ1-2 | TRBV4-1 | 16
CASSTFTRSGYNEQFF | TGTGCCAGTAGTACCTTCACTAGGTCGGGATACAATGAGCAGTTCTTC | . | . | TRBJ2-1 | TRBV19 | 16
CASSSRELNRDSSYEQYF | TGTGCCAGCAGCTCCAGAGAGTTGAACCGGGACAGTTCCTACGAGCAGTACTTC | . | TRBD1 | TRBJ2-7 | TRBV7-9 | 18
CASSNSDVEGSSYEQYF | TGTGCCAGCAGCAACTCGGACGTCGAGGGATCCTCCTACGAGCAGTACTTC | . | . | TRBJ2-7 | TRBV11-1 | 17
CASSPSGPIYNEQFF | TGTGCCAGCAGCCCTAGCGGACCGATATACAATGAGCAGTTCTTC | . | TRBD2 | TRBJ2-1 | TRBV28 | 15
CASSPDRGPGNTIYF | TGCGCCAGCAGCCCCGACAGGGGGCCTGGAAACACCATATATTTT | few | TRBD1 | TRBJ1-3 | TRBV4-3 | 15
CSVETGGYNEQFF | TGCAGCGTTGAGACAGGGGGCTACAATGAGCAGTTCTTC | . | TRBD1 | TRBJ2-1 | TRBV29-1 | 13
CATGRGNTEAFF | TGTGCCACTGGGAGGGGGAACACTGAAGCTTTCTTT | . | . | TRBJ1-1 | TRBV5-6 | 12
CASSAGQSYEQYF | TGTGCCAGCAGCGCGGGACAGTCCTACGAGCAGTACTTC | . | TRBD1 | TRBJ2-7 | TRBV9 | 13
CASSLGVDSSYGYTF | TGCGCCAGCAGCTTGGGGGTTGACAGTTCGTATGGCTACACCTTC | . | . | TRBJ1-2 | TRBV5-1 | 15
CASSVVANEQFF | TGTGCCAGCAGCGTAGTAGCGAATGAGCAGTTCTTC | . | . | TRBJ2-1 | TRBV9 | 12
CASSLLTAANTEAFF | TGCGCCAGCAGCTTACTGACAGCCGCTAACACTGAAGCTTTCTTT | . | . | TRBJ1-1 | TRBV5-1 | 15
CASTGFTGDYEQFF | TGTGCCAGCACTGGCTTTACAGGGGACTATGAGCAGTTCTTC | . | . | TRBJ2-1 | TRBV6-1 | 14
CASSRGQGINQPQHF | TGTGCCAGTAGTAGGGGACAGGGGATCAATCAGCCCCAGCATTTT | . | TRBD1 | TRBJ1-5 | TRBV19 | 15
CASSLGGGGPQETQYF | TGTGCCAGCAGTTTGGGAGGGGGTGGTCCTCAAGAGACCCAGTACTTC | . | . | TRBJ2-5 | TRBV6-5 | 16
CASNQGGNTDTQYF | TGCGCCAGCAATCAGGGGGGTAATACAGATACGCAGTATTTT | . | . | TRBJ2-3 | TRBV5-1 | 14
CASSANFLLSNTIYF | TGTGCCAGCAGCGCCAACTTCTTACTTAGCAACACCATATATTTT | . | . | TRBJ1-3 | TRBV11-2 | 15
CASSRTGKQFF | TGTGCCAGCAGCCGGACAGGAAAGCAGTTCTTC | . | TRBD1 | TRBJ2-1 | TRBV5-4 | 11
CASSSTVDREVSEAFF | TGTGCCAGCAGTTCGACCGTAGACAGGGAGGTATCTGAAGCTTTCTTT | . | TRBD1 | TRBJ1-1 | TRBV6-5 | 16